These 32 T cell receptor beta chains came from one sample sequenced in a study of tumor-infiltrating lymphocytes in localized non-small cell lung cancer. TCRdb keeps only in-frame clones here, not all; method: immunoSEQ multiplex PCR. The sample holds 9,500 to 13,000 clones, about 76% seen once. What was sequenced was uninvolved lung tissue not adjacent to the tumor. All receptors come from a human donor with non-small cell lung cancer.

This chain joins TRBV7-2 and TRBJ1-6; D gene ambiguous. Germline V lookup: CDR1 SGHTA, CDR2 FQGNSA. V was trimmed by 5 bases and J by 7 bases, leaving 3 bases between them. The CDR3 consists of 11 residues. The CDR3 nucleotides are TGTGCCAGCAGCCTCAATTCACCCCTCCACTTT. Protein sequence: CASSLNSPLHF.

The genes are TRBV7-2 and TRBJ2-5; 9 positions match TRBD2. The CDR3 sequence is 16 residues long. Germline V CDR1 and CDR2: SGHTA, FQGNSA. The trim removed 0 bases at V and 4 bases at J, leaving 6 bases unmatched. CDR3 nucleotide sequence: TGTGCCAGCAGCTTAGCTAGCGGGAGAAGCGGAGAGACCCAGTACTTC. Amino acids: CASSLASGRSGETQYF.

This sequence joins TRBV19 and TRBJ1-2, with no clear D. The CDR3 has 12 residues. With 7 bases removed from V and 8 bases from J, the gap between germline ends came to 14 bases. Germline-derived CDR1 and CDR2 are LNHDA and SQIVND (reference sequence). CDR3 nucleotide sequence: TGTGCCAGTACCATAGGCAGAGGCGGCTACACCTTC. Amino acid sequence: CASTIGRGGYTF.

The CDR3 DNA reads as TGTGCCAGCAGTCCCACCTGGACAGGGACCTACACCTTC. Encoded protein: CASSPTWTGTYTF. This chain connects TRBV28 to TRBJ1-2; 8 positions match TRBD1. V shed 5 bases, J shed 10 bases, and the junction held 9 bases outside the gene matches. Germline lookup yields CDR1 MDHEN and CDR2 SYDVKM. The CDR3 spans 13 residues.

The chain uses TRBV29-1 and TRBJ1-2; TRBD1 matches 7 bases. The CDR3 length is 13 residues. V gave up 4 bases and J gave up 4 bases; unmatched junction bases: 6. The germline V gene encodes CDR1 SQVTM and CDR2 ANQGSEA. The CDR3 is CSVVRGPGYGYTF. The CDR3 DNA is TGCAGCGTTGTAAGGGGGCCGGGCTATGGCTACACCTTC.

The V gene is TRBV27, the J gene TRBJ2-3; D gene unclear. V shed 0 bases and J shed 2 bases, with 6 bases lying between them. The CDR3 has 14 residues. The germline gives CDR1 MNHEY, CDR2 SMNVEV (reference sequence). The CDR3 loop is CASSLSVSTDTQYF. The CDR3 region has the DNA TGTGCCAGCAGTTTATCCGTATCCACAGATACGCAGTATTTT.

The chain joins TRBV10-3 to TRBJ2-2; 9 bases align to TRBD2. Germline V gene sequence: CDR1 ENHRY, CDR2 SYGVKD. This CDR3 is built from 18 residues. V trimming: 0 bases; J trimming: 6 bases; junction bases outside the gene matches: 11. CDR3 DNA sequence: TGTGCCATCAGTGAGTCGGGGGCGGGAGGGCCCTCGGCCGGGGAGCTGTTTTTT. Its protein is CAISESGAGGPSAGELFF.

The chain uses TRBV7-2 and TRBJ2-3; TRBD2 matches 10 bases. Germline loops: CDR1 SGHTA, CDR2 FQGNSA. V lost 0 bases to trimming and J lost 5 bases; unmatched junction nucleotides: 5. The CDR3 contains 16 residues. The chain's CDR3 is CASSLASGGRRDTQYF. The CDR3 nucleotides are TGTGCCAGCAGCTTAGCTAGCGGGGGGCGCAGAGATACGCAGTATTTT.

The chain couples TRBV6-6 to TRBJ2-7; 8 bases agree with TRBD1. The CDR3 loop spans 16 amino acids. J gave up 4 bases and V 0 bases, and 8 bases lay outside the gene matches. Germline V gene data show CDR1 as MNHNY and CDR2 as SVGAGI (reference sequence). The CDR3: CASSYSFGQGSYEQYF. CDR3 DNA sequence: TGTGCCAGCAGTTACTCGTTTGGACAGGGTTCTTACGAGCAGTACTTC.

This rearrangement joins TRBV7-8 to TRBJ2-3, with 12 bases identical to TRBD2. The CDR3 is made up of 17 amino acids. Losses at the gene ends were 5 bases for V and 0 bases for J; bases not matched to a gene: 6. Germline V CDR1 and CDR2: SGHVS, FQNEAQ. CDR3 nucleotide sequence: TGTGCCAGCAGCACACTAGCGGGGGGCGGGAGCACAGATACGCAGTATTTT. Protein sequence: CASSTLAGGGSTDTQYF.

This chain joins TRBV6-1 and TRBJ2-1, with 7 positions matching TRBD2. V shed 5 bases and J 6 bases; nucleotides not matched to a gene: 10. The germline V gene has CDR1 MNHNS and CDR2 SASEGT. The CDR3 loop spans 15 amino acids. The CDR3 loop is CASSPGLEAFNEQFF. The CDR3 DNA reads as TGTGCCAGCAGTCCCGGACTAGAGGCGTTCAATGAGCAGTTCTTC.

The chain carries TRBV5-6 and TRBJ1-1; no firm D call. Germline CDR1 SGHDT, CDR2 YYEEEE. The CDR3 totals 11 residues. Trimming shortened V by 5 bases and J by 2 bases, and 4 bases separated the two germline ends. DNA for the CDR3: TGTGCCAGCAGTGCCAACACTGAAGCTTTCTTT. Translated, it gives CASSANTEAFF.

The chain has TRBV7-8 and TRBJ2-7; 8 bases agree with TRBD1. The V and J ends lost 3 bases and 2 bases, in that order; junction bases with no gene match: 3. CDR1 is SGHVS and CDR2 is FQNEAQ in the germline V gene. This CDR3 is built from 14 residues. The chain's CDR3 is CASSFGTGPYEQYF. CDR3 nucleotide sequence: TGTGCCAGCAGCTTTGGGACAGGCCCCTACGAGCAGTACTTC.

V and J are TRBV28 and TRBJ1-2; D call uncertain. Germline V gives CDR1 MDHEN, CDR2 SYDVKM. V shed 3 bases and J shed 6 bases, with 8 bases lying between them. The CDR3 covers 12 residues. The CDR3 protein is CASSLTVHGYTF. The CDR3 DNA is TGTGCCAGCAGTTTGACGGTGCATGGCTACACCTTC.

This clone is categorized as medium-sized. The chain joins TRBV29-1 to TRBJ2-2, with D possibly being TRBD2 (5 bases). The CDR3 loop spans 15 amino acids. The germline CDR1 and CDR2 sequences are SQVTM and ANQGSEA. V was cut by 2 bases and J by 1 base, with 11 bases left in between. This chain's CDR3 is CSVELPTKNTGELFF. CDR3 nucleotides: TGCAGCGTTGAATTGCCGACTAAGAACACCGGGGAGCTGTTTTTT.

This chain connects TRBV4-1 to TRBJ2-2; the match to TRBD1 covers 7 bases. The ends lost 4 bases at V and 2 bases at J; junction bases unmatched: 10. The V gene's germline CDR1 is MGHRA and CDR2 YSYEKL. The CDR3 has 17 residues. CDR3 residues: CASSLFPTGFNTGELFF. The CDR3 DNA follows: TGCGCCAGCAGCCTATTCCCGACAGGGTTTAACACCGGGGAGCTGTTTTTT.

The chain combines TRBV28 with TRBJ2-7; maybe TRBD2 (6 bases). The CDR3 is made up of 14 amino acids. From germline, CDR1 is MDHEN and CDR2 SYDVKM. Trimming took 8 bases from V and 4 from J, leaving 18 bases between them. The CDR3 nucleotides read TGTGCCAGCGACGGAGGTACTAGCAGGTACGAGCAGTACTTC. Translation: CASDGGTSRYEQYF.

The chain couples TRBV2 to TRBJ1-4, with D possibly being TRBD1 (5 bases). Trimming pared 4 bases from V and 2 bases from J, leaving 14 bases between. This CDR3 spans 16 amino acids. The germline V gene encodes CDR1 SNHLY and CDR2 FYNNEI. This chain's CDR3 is CASSAQGGGTNEKLFF. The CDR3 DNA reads TGTGCCAGCAGTGCCCAGGGAGGTGGCACTAATGAAAAACTGTTTTTT.

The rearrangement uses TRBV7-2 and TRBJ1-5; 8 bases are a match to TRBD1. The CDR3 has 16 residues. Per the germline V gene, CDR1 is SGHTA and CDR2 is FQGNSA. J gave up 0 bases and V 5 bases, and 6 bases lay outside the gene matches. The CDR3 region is CASSDGQGGSNQPQHF. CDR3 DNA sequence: TGTGCCAGCAGCGACGGACAGGGAGGTAGCAATCAGCCCCAGCATTTT.

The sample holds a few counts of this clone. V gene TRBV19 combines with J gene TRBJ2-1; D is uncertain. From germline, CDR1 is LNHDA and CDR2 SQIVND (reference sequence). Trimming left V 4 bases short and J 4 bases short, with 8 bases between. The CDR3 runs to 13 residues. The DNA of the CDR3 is TGTGCCAGTAGTAGGTCAAGGTACAATGAGCAGTTCTTC. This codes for CASSRSRYNEQFF. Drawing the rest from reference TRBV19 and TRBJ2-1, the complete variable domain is DGGITQSPKYLFRKEGQNVTLSCEQNLNHDAMYWYRQDPGQGLRLIYYSQIVNDFQKGDIAEGYSVSREKKESFPLTVTSAQKNPTAFYLCASSRSRYNEQFFGPGTRLTVL.

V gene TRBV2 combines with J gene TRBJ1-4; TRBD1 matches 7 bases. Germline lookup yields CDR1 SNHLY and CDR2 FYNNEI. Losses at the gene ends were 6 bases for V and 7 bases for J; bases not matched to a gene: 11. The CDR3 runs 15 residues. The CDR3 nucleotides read TGTGCCAGCAGCCAGAGTTCAGGGGGAAGTGAAAAACTGTTTTTT. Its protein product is CASSQSSGGSEKLFF. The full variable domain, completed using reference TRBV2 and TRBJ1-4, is EPEVTQTPSHQVTQMGQEVILRCVPISNHLYFYWYRQILGQKVEFLVSFYNNEISEKSEIFDDQFSVERPDGSNFTLKIRSTKLEDSAMYFCASSQSSGGSEKLFFGSGTQLSVL.

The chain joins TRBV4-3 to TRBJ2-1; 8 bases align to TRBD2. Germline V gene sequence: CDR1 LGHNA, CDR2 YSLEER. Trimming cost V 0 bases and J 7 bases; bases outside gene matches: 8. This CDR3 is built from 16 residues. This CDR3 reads CASSQDWLAGRNEQFF. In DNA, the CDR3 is TGCGCCAGCAGCCAAGACTGGCTAGCGGGTAGGAATGAGCAGTTCTTC.

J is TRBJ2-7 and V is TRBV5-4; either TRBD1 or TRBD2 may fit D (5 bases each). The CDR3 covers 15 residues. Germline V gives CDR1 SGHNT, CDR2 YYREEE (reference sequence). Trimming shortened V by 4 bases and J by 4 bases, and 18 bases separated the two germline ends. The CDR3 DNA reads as TGTGCCAGCAGCCCGGGGCCCTCTCGGACTTACGAGCAGTACTTC. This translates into CASSPGPSRTYEQYF.

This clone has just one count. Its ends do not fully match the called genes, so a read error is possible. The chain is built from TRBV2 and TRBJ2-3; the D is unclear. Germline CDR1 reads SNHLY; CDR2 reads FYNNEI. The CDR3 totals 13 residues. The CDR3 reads CASRPTPSGPAHF. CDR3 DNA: TGTGCCAGCAGACCCACCCCATCGGGCCCAGCTCATTTT.

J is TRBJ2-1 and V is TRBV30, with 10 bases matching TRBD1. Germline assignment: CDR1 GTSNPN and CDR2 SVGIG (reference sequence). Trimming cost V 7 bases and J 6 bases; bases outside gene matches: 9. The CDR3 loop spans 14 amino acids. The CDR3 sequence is CASLDRGGSNEQFF. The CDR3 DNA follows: TGTGCCTCCCTGGACAGGGGGGGTAGCAATGAGCAGTTCTTC.

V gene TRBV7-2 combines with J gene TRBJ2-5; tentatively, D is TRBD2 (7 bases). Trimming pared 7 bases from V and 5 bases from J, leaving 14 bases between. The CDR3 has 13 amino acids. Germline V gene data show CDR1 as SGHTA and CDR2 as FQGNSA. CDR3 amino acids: CASTSQGGETQYF. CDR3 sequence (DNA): TGTGCCAGCACCTCACAGGGAGGGGAGACCCAGTACTTC. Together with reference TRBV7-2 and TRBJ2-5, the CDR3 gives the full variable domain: GAGVSQSPSNKVTEKGKDVELRCDPISGHTALYWYRQSLGQGLEFLIYFQGNSAPDKSGLPSDRFSAERTGGSVSTLTIQRTQQEDSAVYLCASTSQGGETQYFGPGTRLLVL.

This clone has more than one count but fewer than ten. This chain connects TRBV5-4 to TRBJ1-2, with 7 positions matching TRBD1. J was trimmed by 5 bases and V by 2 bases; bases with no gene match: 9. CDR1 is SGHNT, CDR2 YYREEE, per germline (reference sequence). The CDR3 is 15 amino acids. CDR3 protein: CASSFPRGQAYGYTF. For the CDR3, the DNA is TGTGCCAGCAGCTTTCCCCGCGGACAGGCATATGGCTACACCTTC.

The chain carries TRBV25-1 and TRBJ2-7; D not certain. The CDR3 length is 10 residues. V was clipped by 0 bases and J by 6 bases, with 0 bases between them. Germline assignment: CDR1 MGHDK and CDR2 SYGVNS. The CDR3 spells CASSEYEQYF. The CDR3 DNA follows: TGTGCCAGCAGTGAATACGAGCAGTACTTC.

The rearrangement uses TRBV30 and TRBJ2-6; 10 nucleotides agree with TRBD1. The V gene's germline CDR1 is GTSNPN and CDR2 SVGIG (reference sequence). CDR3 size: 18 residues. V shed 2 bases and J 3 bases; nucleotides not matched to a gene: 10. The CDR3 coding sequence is TGTGCCTGGAGTCCACCTCCCGGGACAGGGGTTGGGGCCAACGTCCTGACTTTC. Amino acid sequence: CAWSPPPGTGVGANVLTF.

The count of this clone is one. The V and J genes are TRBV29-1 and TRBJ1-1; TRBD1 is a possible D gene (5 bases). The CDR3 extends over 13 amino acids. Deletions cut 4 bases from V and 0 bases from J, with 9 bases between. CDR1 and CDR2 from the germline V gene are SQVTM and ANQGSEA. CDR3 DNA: TGCAGCGTTGCAAGGGGACTGAACACTGAAGCTTTCTTT. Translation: CSVARGLNTEAFF.

The CDR3 DNA sequence: TGTGCCAGCAGCTTAGTCCGGGGGCTCAATCAGCCCCAGCATTTT. Encoded protein: CASSLVRGLNQPQHF. The chain joins TRBV7-2 to TRBJ1-5, with D perhaps TRBD1 (6 bases). Trimming removed 1 base at V and 3 bases at J, with 10 bases between. CDR1 and CDR2 (germline): SGHTA, FQGNSA. The CDR3 length is 15 residues.

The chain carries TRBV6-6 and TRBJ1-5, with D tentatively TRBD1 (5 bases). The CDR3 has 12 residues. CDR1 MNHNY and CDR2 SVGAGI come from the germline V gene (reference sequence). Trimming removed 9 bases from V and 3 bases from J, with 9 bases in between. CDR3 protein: CASCGANQPQHF. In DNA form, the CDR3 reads TGTGCCAGTTGTGGGGCCAATCAGCCCCAGCATTTT.